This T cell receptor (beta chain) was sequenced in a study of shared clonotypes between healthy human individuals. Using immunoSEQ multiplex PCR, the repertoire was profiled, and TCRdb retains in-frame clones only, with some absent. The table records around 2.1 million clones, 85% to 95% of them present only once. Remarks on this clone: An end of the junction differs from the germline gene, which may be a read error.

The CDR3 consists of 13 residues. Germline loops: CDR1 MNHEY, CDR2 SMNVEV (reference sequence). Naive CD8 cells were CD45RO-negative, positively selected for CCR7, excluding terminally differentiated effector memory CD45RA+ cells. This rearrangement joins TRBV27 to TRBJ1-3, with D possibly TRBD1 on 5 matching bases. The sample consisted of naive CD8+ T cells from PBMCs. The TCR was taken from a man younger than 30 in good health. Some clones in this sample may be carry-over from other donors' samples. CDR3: CASSLKTAGKLHF. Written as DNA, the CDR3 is TGTGCCAGCAGTTTAAAGACAGCTGGAAAGTTACATTTT.